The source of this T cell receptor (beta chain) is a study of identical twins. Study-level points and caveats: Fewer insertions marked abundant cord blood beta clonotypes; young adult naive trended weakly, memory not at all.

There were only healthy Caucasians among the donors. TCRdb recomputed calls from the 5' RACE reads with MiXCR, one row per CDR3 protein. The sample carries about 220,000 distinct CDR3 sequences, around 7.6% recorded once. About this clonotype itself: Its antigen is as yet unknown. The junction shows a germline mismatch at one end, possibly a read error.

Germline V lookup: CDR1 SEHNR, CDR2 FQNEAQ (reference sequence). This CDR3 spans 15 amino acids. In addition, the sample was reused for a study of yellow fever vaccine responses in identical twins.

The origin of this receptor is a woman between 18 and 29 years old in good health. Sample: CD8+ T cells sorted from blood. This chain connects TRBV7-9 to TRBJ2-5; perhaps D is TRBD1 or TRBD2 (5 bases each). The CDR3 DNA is TGTGCCAGCAGCCCAGAGGTGGGGCTGGAGGAGACCCAGAACTTC. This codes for CASSPEVGLEETQNF.